The T cell receptor (beta chain) described here comes from a study of cytomegalovirus exposure and HLA in healthy donors. Measured with immunoSEQ multiplex PCR; TCRdb has only the in-frame clones, and not every one. The profile shows about 150,000 clones, 85% to 90% of them singletons. Study conclusions and caveats: A later analysis found first-cohort TCR clusters tended to co-occur in the 90 to 150 validation repertoires. In vitro experiments confirmed that three CMV-associated chains were specific for CMV antigens.

As to this clone: Its antigen is currently unknown.

The germline V gene has CDR1 SGDLS and CDR2 YYNGEE. Unmatched junction bases numbered 9, after V lost 2 bases and J lost 9 bases. CDR3 length: 15 residues. This receptor was identified in a human donor in good health. Sequenced input: PBMCs. This chain uses TRBV9 with TRBJ2-1; TRBD1 matches at 9 bases. The CDR3 DNA is TGTGCCAGCAGCGTCCCGGGACAGGGCGTCGGTGAGCAGTTCTTC. Its protein is CASSVPGQGVGEQFF.